A single sample gave rise to the 29 T cell receptor beta chains below, sequenced in a study of blood T cell repertoires in COVID-19. Clones were sequenced by immunoSEQ multiplex PCR, and TCRdb holds only the in-frame ones, with some missing. The sample holds 200,000 to 300,000 clones, approximately 86% seen once. Material for sequencing was PBMCs or T cells enriched from blood (not recorded which). All receptors derive from a woman between 18 and 29 years old who had recovered from COVID-19.

CDR3 bases: TGTGCCATCCGCCCGGCCGTTCTTAGGCGCGGGGCCACTGAAGCTTTCTTT. This codes for CAIRPAVLRRGATEAFF. The genes are TRBV10-3 and TRBJ1-1; weak D call: TRBD1 (5 bases). CDR1 ENHRY and CDR2 SYGVKD come from the germline V gene. Trimming removed 8 bases from V and 4 bases from J, with 26 bases in between. This CDR3 is 17 amino acids long.

In this sample, this clone turned up a few times. The V gene is TRBV2, the J gene TRBJ1-5, with TRBD1 identical over 10 bases. The ends lost 1 base at V and 6 bases at J; junction bases unmatched: 0. This CDR3 has 14 residues. CDR1 is SNHLY and CDR2 is FYNNEI in the germline V gene. CDR3 sequence (DNA): TGTGCCAGCAGTGAAGGGACAGGGGGTCAGCCCCAGCATTTT. Translating it yields CASSEGTGGQPQHF.

V gene TRBV7-8 combines with J gene TRBJ2-7; D may be TRBD1 (5 bases). This CDR3 contains 14 residues. Looked up from germline, CDR1 is SGHVS and CDR2 is FQNEAQ. Trimming cost V 5 bases and J 2 bases, with 13 bases left between them. CDR3 protein: CASSTGVPAYEQYF. CDR3 bases: TGTGCCAGCAGCACAGGAGTCCCCGCCTACGAGCAGTACTTC.

V is TRBV5-1 and J is TRBJ2-7, with unresolved D. The CDR3 is 13 amino acids. V lost 7 bases and J lost 2, with 13 bases in between. The germline gives CDR1 SGHRS, CDR2 YFSETQ. DNA of the CDR3: TGCGCCAGCGTGGATCCTAGAACCTACGAGCAGTACTTC. It yields the protein CASVDPRTYEQYF.

This clone was seen a few times. This chain connects TRBV7-9 to TRBJ1-1, with D perhaps TRBD1 (5 bases). This CDR3 is built from 14 residues. The V gene's germline CDR1 is SEHNR and CDR2 FQNEAQ (reference sequence). The V and J ends lost 7 bases and 0 bases respectively, with 12 bases between them. The chain's CDR3 is CASTRGGLNTEAFF. The CDR3 DNA reads as TGTGCCAGCACAAGGGGTGGGTTGAACACTGAAGCTTTCTTT. The full variable domain, in which reference TRBV7-9 and TRBJ1-1 provide the parts outside the CDR3, is DTGVSQNPRHKITKRGQNVTFRCDPISEHNRLYWYRQTLGQGPEFLTYFQNEAQLEKSRLLSDRFSAERPKGSFSTLEIQRTEQGDSAMYLCASTRGGLNTEAFFGQGTRLTVV.

This clone showed up just once. The gene calls are TRBV30 and TRBJ2-1; 7 bases match TRBD2. The V and J ends lost 5 bases and 7 bases, in that order; junction bases with no gene match: 8. This CDR3 has 13 amino acids. Germline values: CDR1 GTSNPN, CDR2 SVGIG (reference sequence). The DNA of the CDR3 is TGTGCCTGGGCGGCGGGAGATAGGAATGAGCAGTTCTTC. This gives the protein CAWAAGDRNEQFF. The full variable domain, rest sourced from reference TRBV30 and TRBJ2-1, is SQTIHQWPATLVQPVGSPLSLECTVEGTSNPNLYWYRQAAGRGLQLLFYSVGIGQISSEVPQNLSASRPQDRQFILSSKKLLLSDSGFYLCAWAAGDRNEQFFGPGTRLTVL.

CDR3 loop: CASALDTGQLSGETQYF. CDR3 nucleotides: TGTGCCAGTGCCCTAGACACAGGACAGTTAAGTGGGGAGACCCAGTACTTC. The chain employs TRBV4-2 and TRBJ2-5; TRBD1 is a possible D gene (6 bases). Germline V gives CDR1 LGHNA, CDR2 YNFKEQ. The V and J ends lost 9 bases and 5 bases respectively, with 28 bases between them. The CDR3 consists of 17 residues.

The CDR3: CAWELLAGEITGELFF. For the CDR3, the DNA is TGTGCCTGGGAACTACTAGCGGGAGAAATTACCGGGGAGCTGTTTTTT. The chain links TRBV30 to TRBJ2-2; 11 bases match TRBD2. The V gene's germline CDR1 is GTSNPN and CDR2 SVGIG (reference sequence). This CDR3 is built from 16 residues. With V trimmed by 5 bases and J by 5 bases, 10 bases remained unmatched.

V and J are TRBV5-1 and TRBJ1-2; D call uncertain. The CDR3 runs to 13 residues. With 6 bases removed from V and 4 bases from J, the gap between germline ends came to 13 bases. The germline V gene encodes CDR1 SGHRS and CDR2 YFSETQ. CDR3 DNA sequence: TGCGCCAGCACATCCCCGGGAGCCTATGGCTACACCTTC. Translated, it gives CASTSPGAYGYTF.

The chain employs TRBV10-3 and TRBJ2-7, with 10 positions matching TRBD2. This CDR3 spans 16 amino acids. Germline V gene data show CDR1 as ENHRY and CDR2 as SYGVKD. V was clipped by 6 bases and J by 2 bases; unmatched bases: 10. The CDR3 DNA is TGTGCCATCAGGGTAGCGGGGGGCTGGAATGCCTACGAGCAGTACTTC. Translated, it gives CAIRVAGGWNAYEQYF.

V is TRBV3-1 (or the pseudogene TRBV3-2) and J is TRBJ2-5; possible D gene TRBD1, 6 bases. Trimming removed 4 bases at V and 4 bases at J, with 16 bases between. CDR1 and CDR2 from the germline V gene are LGHDT and YNNKEL (reference sequence). This CDR3 contains 15 residues. CDR3 in DNA: TGTGCCAGCAGCCCCACCCTCAGGGGCCCAGAGACCCAGTACTTC. This encodes CASSPTLRGPETQYF.

The rearrangement links TRBV28 to TRBJ2-3, with 13 bases fitting TRBD2. The germline V gene encodes CDR1 MDHEN and CDR2 SYDVKM. Trimming removed 5 bases from V and 6 bases from J; junction bases left unmatched: 11. The CDR3 sequence is 17 residues long. The CDR3 nucleotides read TGTGCCAGCAGTAATCCGGGACTAGCGGGACCGCGGGATACGCAGTATTTT. Its protein is CASSNPGLAGPRDTQYF.

The rearrangement uses TRBV27 and TRBJ2-1; possibly TRBD1 for D (6 bases). The germline V gene has CDR1 MNHEY and CDR2 SMNVEV (reference sequence). This CDR3 region has 14 residues. The ends were cut back, 11 bases at V and 2 bases at J, with 16 bases in the middle. The chain's CDR3 is CAASRGTPYNEQFF. The CDR3 DNA reads as TGTGCCGCCTCGAGGGGGACCCCCTACAATGAGCAGTTCTTC.

This clone was counted only a few times. V usage is TRBV19 and J usage is TRBJ2-1; 11 bases agree with TRBD2. CDR1 and CDR2 from the germline V gene are LNHDA and SQIVND (reference sequence). V shed 5 bases and J 5 bases; nucleotides not matched to a gene: 11. This CDR3 has 17 residues. The CDR3 sequence: CASSSPGGTSGDNEQFF. DNA for the CDR3: TGTGCCAGTAGTTCCCCCGGCGGGACTAGCGGAGACAATGAGCAGTTCTTC.

The chain recombines TRBV27 with TRBJ2-5; D might be TRBD1 (5 bases). With 2 bases removed from V and 5 bases from J, the gap between germline ends came to 15 bases. CDR1 is MNHEY and CDR2 is SMNVEV in the germline V gene (reference sequence). The CDR3 runs to 15 residues. For the CDR3, the DNA is TGTGCCAGCAGTTTAATTCTAGGGGTTCGGGAGACCCAGTACTTC. Its translation: CASSLILGVRETQYF.

The chain employs TRBV10-2 and TRBJ2-7; D unclear. Germline V gives CDR1 WSHSY, CDR2 SAAADI. Trimming removed 3 bases at V and 1 base at J, with 4 bases between. The CDR3 sequence is 12 residues long. CDR3 amino acids: CASSERSYEQYF. The CDR3 coding sequence is TGCGCCAGCAGTGAACGGTCCTACGAGCAGTACTTC.

V usage is TRBV11-2 and J usage is TRBJ2-7, with 10 bases identical to TRBD1. Per germline, CDR1 SGHAT and CDR2 FQNNGV. This CDR3 has 18 residues. The ends lost 6 bases at V and 3 bases at J; junction bases unmatched: 17. CDR3 DNA: TGTGCCAGCAGTCATACCGGGACAGGGGTGGGATCCGGCTACGAGCAGTACTTC. Amino acids: CASSHTGTGVGSGYEQYF.

This rearrangement joins TRBV7-2 to TRBJ1-2; 7 bases line up with TRBD1. This CDR3 has 15 residues. Germline lookup yields CDR1 SGHTA and CDR2 FQGNSA. With 1 base clipped from V and 2 bases from J, the junction kept 4 bases outside the gene matches. CDR3 nucleotides: TGTGCCAGCAGCTTAGTGGCGACAGGGAACTATGGCTACACCTTC. This encodes CASSLVATGNYGYTF.

The chain recombines TRBV5-1 with TRBJ1-5; D possibly corresponds to TRBD1 (5 bases). V dropped 0 bases and J dropped 1 base, with 8 bases sitting between them. The germline V gene has CDR1 SGHRS and CDR2 YFSETQ. The CDR3 has 15 residues. DNA of the CDR3: TGCGCCAGCAGCTTGGAAACAGGCAGCAATCAGCCCCAGCATTTT. Translated: CASSLETGSNQPQHF. The whole variable domain, remainder taken from reference TRBV5-1 and TRBJ1-5, is KAGVTQTPRYLIKTRGQQVTLSCSPISGHRSVSWYQQTPGQGLQFLFEYFSETQRNKGNFPGRFSGRQFSNSRSEMNVSTLELGDSALYLCASSLETGSNQPQHFGDGTRLSIL.

This chain connects TRBV28 to TRBJ1-2, with 9 bases fitting TRBD1. The V and J ends lost 10 bases and 3 bases, in that order; junction bases with no gene match: 12. The CDR3 totals 15 residues. Germline CDR1 is MDHEN and CDR2 is SYDVKM. The CDR3 coding sequence is TGTGCCATCAACCGGGACAGGGTATTTGACTATGGCTACACCTTC. It specifies CAINRDRVFDYGYTF.

The chain links TRBV24-1 to TRBJ1-2, with 11 bases that match TRBD1. Germline V gene lookup returns CDR1 KGHDR and CDR2 SFDVKD. After removal of 9 bases from V and 8 bases from J, the junction contained 7 bases not matched to a gene. This CDR3 contains 13 residues. In DNA, the CDR3 is TGTGCCACCCAAGGACAGGGGGCAGGGGGCTACACCTTC. Translated: CATQGQGAGGYTF.

The chain employs TRBV7-9 and TRBJ1-1, with D perhaps matching TRBD1 (6 bases). The CDR3 extends over 13 amino acids. The V and J ends lost 5 bases and 3 bases respectively, with 10 bases between them. Germline CDR1 and CDR2: SEHNR and FQNEAQ (reference sequence). The DNA of the CDR3 is TGTGCCAGCAGCGGGGACATGGACACTGAAGCTTTCTTT. The encoded protein is CASSGDMDTEAFF.

The V gene is TRBV3-1 (or the pseudogene TRBV3-2), the J gene TRBJ1-1; 10 positions agree with TRBD1. Germline-derived CDR1 and CDR2 are LGHDT and YNNKEL (reference sequence). There are 15 residues in the CDR3. V dropped 4 bases and J dropped 5; count of bases not matched to a gene: 7. The CDR3 sequence is CASSPRTGGVTEAFF. CDR3 bases: TGTGCCAGCAGCCCCCGGACAGGGGGAGTTACTGAAGCTTTCTTT.

This chain connects TRBV9 to TRBJ2-1, with 7 bases identical to TRBD2. Losses at the gene ends were 3 bases for V and 10 bases for J; bases not matched to a gene: 13. The germline gives CDR1 SGDLS, CDR2 YYNGEE. The CDR3 runs 15 residues. The CDR3 here is CASSGEGTTRGEQFF. The DNA for the CDR3 is TGTGCCAGCAGCGGAGAGGGGACTACCAGAGGGGAGCAGTTCTTC.

This rearrangement joins TRBV5-1 to TRBJ2-1; TRBD2 matches 14 bases. V lost 0 bases, J lost 8 bases, and 4 bases stayed unmatched. Germline loops: CDR1 SGHRS, CDR2 YFSETQ. The CDR3 is made up of 16 amino acids. Here the CDR3 reads CASSLGGLAGVDEQFF. CDR3 bases: TGCGCCAGCAGCTTGGGGGGACTAGCGGGAGTCGATGAGCAGTTCTTC.

The gene calls are TRBV4-1 and TRBJ2-2; TRBD1 matches 7 bases. CDR3 length: 14 amino acids. The V gene's germline CDR1 is MGHRA and CDR2 YSYEKL. J was trimmed by 6 bases and V by 6 bases; bases with no gene match: 7. CDR3 residues: CASRPTTGPGELFF. The CDR3 DNA reads TGCGCCAGCAGACCCACGACAGGGCCCGGGGAGCTGTTTTTT.

The chain joins TRBV27 to TRBJ1-1; 8 bases agree with TRBD1. The CDR3 is 17 residues long. The V gene's germline CDR1 is MNHEY and CDR2 SMNVEV (reference sequence). J was trimmed by 5 bases and V by 5 bases; bases with no gene match: 16. CDR3 in DNA: TGTGCCAGCAGTCCCACAGGGGGGTCGGGGTTTAGAACTGAAGCTTTCTTT. Translated: CASSPTGGSGFRTEAFF.

The CDR3 DNA reads as TGTGCCAGCAGCTTGGGCAGGGGAAGGGGAGAAGCTTTCTTT. Translating it yields CASSLGRGRGEAFF. The chain couples TRBV7-9 to TRBJ1-1; possible D gene TRBD1, 6 bases. Deletions cut 3 bases from V and 8 bases from J, with 16 bases between. The CDR3 consists of 14 residues. CDR1 and CDR2 (germline): SEHNR, FQNEAQ (reference sequence).

The chain couples TRBV6-6 to TRBJ2-1, with 13 bases lining up with TRBD2. The CDR3 is 16 residues long. Unmatched junction bases numbered 7, after V lost 5 bases and J lost 6 bases. CDR1 and CDR2 (germline): MNHNY, SVGAGI (reference sequence). CDR3 DNA sequence: TGTGCCAGCAGTATTACCTGGACTAGCGGGAGCAATGAGCAGTTCTTC. Translated: CASSITWTSGSNEQFF.